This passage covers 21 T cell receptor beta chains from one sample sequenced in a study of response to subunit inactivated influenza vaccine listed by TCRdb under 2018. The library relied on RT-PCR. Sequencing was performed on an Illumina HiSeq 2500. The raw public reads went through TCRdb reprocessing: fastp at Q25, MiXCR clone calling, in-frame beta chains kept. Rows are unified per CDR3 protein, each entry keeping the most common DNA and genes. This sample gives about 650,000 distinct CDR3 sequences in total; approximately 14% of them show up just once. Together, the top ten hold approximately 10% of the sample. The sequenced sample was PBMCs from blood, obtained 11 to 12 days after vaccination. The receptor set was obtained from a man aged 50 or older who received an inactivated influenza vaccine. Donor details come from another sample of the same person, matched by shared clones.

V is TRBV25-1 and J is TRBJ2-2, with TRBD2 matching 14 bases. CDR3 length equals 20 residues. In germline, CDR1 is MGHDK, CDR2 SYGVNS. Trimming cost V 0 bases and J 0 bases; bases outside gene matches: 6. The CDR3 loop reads CASSEYPGTSGSPNTGELFF. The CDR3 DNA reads TGTGCCAGCAGTGAATATCCCGGGACTAGCGGGAGTCCGAACACCGGGGAGCTGTTTTTT.

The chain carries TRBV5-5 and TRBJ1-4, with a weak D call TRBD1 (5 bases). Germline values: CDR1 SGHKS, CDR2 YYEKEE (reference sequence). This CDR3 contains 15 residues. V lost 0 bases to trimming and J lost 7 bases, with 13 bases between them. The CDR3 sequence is CASSLEGREAEKLFF. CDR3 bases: TGTGCCAGCAGCTTGGAGGGACGGGAAGCTGAAAAACTGTTTTTT.

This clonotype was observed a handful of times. CDR3 region: CATSKGQGKEKLFF. The CDR3 nucleotides are TGTGCCACCAGCAAAGGACAGGGAAAGGAAAAACTGTTTTTT. The chain joins TRBV15 to TRBJ1-4; 8 nucleotides agree with TRBD1. V shed 4 bases, J shed 8 bases, and the junction held 6 bases outside the gene matches. The V gene's germline CDR1 is LNHNV and CDR2 YYDKDF (reference sequence). There are 14 residues in the CDR3.

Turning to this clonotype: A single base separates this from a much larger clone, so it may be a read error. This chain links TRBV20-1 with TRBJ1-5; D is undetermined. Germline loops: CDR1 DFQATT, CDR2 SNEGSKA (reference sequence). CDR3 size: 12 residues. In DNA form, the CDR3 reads TGCAGTGCTAGAGTTGGGGTTCAGCCCAAGCATTTT. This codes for CSARVGVQPKHF.

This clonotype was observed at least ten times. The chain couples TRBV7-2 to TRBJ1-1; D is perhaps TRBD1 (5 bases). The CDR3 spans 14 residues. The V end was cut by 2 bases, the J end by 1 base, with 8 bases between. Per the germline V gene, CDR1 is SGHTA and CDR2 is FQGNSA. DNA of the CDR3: TGTGCCAGCAGCTTAATAACAGGGAACACTGAAGCTTTCTTT. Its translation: CASSLITGNTEAFF.

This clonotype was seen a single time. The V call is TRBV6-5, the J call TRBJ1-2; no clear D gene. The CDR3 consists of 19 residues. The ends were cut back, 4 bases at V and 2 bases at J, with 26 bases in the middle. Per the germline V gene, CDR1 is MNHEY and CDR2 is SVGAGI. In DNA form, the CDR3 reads TGTGCCAGCAGTTCTACAAGCAGTTACGGTCATTTAGGGAACTATGGCTACACCTTC. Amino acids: CASSSTSSYGHLGNYGYTF.

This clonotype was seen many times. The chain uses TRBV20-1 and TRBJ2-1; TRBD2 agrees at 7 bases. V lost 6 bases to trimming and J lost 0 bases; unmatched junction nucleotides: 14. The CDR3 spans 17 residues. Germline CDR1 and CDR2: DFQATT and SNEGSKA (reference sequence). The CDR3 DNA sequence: TGCAGTGCCCACGGGGGGACCAGCCAAATCTCCTACAATGAGCAGTTCTTC. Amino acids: CSAHGGTSQISYNEQFF.

The CDR3 DNA reads TGTGCCAGCAGCTTCCCCCCAGAGACCCAGTACTTC. This codes for CASSFPPETQYF. V and J are TRBV7-9 and TRBJ2-5; unclear D gene. CDR3 length equals 12 residues. Germline-derived CDR1 and CDR2 are SEHNR and FQNEAQ (reference sequence). Trimming took 3 bases from V and 4 from J, leaving 6 bases between them.

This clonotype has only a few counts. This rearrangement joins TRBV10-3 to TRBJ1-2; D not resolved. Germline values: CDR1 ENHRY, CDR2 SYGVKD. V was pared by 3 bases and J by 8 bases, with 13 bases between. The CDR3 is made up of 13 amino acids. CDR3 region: CAISEFIRYGYTF. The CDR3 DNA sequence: TGTGCCATCAGTGAATTCATCCGGTACGGCTACACCTTC.

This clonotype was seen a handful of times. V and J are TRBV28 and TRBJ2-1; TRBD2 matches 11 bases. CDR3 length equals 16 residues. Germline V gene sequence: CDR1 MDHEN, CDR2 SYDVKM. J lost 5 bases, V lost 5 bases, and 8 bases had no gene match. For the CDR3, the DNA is TGTGCCAGCAGTACACTGGGACTAGCGGTAAACAATGAGCAGTTCTTC. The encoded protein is CASSTLGLAVNNEQFF.

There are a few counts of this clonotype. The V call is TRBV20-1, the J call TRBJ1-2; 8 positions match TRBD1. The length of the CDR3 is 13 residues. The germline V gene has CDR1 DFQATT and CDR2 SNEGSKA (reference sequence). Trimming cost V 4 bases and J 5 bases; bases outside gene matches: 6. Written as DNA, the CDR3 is TGCAGTGCTATTCCGGACAGGGAATATGGCTACACCTTC. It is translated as CSAIPDREYGYTF.

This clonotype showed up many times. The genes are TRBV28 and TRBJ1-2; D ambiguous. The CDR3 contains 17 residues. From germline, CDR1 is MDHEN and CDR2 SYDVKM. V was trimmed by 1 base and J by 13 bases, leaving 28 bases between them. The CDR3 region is CASSLLAPSPRGSYRTF. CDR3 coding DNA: TGTGCCAGCAGTTTATTGGCCCCTAGCCCTCGTGGGTCATACCGCACCTTC.

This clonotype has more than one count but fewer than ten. CDR3 nucleotides: TGTGCCAGCAGCTTAGAGACTAGCGGGACCCATGAGCAGTTCTTC. It yields the protein CASSLETSGTHEQFF. J is TRBJ2-1 and V is TRBV7-6; 11 nucleotides line up with TRBD2. The V segment lost 1 base and the J segment 8 bases; nucleotides outside the gene matches: 4. Germline V lookup: CDR1 SGHVS, CDR2 FNYEAQ. This CDR3 is built from 15 residues.

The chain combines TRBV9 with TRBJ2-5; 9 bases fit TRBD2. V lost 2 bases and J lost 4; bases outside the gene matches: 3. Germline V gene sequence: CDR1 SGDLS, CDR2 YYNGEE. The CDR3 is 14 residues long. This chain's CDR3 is CASSVKGLAETQYF. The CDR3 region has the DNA TGTGCCAGCAGCGTCAAGGGACTAGCAGAGACCCAGTACTTC.

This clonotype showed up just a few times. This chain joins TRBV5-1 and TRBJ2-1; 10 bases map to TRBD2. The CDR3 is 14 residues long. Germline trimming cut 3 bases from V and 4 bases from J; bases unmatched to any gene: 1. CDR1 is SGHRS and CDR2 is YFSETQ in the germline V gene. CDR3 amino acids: CASSWTSGYNEQFF. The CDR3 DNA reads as TGCGCCAGCAGCTGGACTAGCGGTTACAATGAGCAGTTCTTC.

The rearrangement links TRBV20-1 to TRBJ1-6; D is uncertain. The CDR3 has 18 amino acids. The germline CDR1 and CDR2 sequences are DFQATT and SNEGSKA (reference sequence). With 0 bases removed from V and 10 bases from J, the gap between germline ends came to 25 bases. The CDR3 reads CSARDGARIGRFRSPLHF. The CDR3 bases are TGCAGTGCTAGAGATGGAGCGAGGATTGGACGGTTTCGATCACCCCTCCACTTT.

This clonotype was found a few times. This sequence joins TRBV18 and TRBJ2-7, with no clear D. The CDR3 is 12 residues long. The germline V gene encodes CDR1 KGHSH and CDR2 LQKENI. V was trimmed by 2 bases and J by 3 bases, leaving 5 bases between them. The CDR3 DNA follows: TGTGCCAGCTCACCAATGGACTACGAGCAGTACTTC. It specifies CASSPMDYEQYF.

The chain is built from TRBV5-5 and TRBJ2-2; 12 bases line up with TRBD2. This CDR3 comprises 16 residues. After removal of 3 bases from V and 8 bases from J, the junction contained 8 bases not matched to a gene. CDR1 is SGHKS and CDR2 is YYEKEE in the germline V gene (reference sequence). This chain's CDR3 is CASSSPSGRAWGELFF. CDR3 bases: TGTGCCAGCAGCTCACCTAGCGGGAGGGCCTGGGGGGAGCTGTTTTTT.

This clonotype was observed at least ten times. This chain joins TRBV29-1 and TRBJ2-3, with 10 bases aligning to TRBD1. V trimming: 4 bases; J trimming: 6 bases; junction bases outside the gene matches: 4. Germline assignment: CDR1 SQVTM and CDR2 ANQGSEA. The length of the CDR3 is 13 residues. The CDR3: CSVGTGGMDTQYF. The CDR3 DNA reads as TGCAGCGTTGGGACAGGGGGGATGGATACGCAGTATTTT.

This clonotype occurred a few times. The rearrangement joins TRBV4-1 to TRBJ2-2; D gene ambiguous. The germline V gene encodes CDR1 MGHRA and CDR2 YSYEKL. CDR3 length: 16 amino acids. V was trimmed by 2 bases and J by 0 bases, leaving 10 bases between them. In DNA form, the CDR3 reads TGCGCCAGCAGCCAATACCGTCTTTCGAACACCGGGGAGCTGTTTTTT. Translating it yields CASSQYRLSNTGELFF.

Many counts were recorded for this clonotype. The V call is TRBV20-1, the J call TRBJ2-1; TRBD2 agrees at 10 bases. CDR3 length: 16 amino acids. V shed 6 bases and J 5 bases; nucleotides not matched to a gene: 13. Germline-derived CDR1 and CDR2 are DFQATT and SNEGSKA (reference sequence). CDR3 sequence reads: CSAQRGPLAGDNEQFF. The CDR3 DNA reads TGCAGTGCACAAAGAGGGCCTCTAGCGGGGGACAATGAGCAGTTCTTC.